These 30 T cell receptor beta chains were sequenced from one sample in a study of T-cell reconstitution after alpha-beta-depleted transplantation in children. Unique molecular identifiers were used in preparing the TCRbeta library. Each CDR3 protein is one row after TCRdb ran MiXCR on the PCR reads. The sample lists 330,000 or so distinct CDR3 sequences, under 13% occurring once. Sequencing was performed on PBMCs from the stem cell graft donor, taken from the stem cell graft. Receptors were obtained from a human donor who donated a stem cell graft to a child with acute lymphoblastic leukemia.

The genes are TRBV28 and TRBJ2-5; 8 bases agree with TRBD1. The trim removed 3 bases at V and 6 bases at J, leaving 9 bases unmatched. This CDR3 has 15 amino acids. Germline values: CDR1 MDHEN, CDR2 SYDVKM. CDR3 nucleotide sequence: TGTGCCAGCAGTTTCGAGCAGGGGGCATGGAAGACCCAGTACTTC. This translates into CASSFEQGAWKTQYF.

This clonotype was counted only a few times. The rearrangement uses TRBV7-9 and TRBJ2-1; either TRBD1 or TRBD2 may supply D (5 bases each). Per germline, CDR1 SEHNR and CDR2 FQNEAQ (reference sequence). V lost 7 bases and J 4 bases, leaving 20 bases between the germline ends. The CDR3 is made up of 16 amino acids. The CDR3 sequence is CASNYHGTVSYNEQFF. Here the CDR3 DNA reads TGTGCCAGCAACTACCACGGGACCGTGTCGTACAATGAGCAGTTCTTC.

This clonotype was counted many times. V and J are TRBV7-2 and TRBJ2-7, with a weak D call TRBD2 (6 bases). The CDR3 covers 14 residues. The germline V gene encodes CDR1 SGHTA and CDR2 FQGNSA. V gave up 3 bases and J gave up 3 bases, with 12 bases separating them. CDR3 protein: CASSLGGSGYEQYF. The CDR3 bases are TGTGCCAGCAGCTTGGGTGGTAGCGGCTACGAGCAGTACTTC. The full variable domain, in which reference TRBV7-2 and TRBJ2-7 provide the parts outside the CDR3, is GAGVSQSPSNKVTEKGKDVELRCDPISGHTALYWYRQSLGQGLEFLIYFQGNSAPDKSGLPSDRFSAERTGGSVSTLTIQRTQQEDSAVYLCASSLGGSGYEQYFGPGTRLTVT.

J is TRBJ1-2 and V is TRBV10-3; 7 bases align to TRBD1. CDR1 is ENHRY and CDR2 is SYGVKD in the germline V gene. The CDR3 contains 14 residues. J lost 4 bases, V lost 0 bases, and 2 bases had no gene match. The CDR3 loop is CAISESDRSYGYTF. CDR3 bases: TGTGCCATCAGTGAGTCGGACAGGAGCTATGGCTACACCTTC.

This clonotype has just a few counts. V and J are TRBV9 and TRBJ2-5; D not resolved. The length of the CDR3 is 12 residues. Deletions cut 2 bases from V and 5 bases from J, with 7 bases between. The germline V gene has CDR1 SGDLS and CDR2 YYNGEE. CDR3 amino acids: CASSVAGETQYF. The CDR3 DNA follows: TGTGCCAGCAGCGTGGCCGGTGAGACCCAGTACTTC.

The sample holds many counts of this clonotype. The CDR3 region has the DNA TGTGCCAGCAGTCGGGGATTGGTTTCGGGAGTGACTGAGCAGTTCTTC. Encoded protein: CASSRGLVSGVTEQFF. The V gene is TRBV28, the J gene TRBJ2-1; D may be TRBD2 (6 bases). The CDR3 totals 16 residues. CDR1 is MDHEN, CDR2 SYDVKM, per germline. V gave up 5 bases and J gave up 9 bases, with 23 bases separating them.

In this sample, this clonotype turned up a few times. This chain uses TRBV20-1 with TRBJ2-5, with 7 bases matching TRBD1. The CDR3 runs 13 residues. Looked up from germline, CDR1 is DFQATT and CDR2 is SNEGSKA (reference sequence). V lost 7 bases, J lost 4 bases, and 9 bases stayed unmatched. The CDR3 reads CSVPLGGAETQYF. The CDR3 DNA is TGCAGTGTACCTTTAGGGGGCGCAGAGACCCAGTACTTC.

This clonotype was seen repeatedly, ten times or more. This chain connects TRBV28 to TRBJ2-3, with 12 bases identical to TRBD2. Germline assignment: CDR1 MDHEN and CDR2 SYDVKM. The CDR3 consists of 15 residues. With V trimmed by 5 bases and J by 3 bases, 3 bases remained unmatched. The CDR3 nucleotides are TGTGCCAGCAGTCCTAGCGGGAGGGCAACAGATACGCAGTATTTT. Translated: CASSPSGRATDTQYF.

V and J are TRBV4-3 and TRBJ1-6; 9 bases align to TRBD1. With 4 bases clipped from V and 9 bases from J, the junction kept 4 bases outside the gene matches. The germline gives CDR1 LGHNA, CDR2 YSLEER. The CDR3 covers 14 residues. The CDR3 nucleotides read TGCGCCAGCAGCCCTGGGACAGGGCCTTCACCCCTCCACTTT. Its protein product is CASSPGTGPSPLHF.

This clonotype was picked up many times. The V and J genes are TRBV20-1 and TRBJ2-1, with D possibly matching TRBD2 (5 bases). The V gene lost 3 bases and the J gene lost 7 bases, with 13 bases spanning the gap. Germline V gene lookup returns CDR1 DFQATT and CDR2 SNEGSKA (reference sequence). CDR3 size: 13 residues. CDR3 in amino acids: CSASSGQRNEQFF. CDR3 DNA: TGCAGTGCTAGCAGCGGTCAGCGAAATGAGCAGTTCTTC.

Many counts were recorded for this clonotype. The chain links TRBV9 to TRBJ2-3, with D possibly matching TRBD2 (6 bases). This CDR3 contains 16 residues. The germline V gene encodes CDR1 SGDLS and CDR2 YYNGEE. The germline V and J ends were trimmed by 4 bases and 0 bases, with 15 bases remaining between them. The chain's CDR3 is CASSTTGEASTDTQYF. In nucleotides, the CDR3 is TGTGCCAGCAGCACCACTGGGGAGGCTAGCACAGATACGCAGTATTTT.

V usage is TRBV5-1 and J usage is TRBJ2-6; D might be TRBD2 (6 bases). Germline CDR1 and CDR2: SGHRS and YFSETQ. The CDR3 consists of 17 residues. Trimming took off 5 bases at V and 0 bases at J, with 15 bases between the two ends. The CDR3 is CASRTGVGGSGANVLTF. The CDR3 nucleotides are TGCGCCAGCAGAACCGGTGTGGGGGGCTCTGGGGCCAACGTCCTGACTTTC.

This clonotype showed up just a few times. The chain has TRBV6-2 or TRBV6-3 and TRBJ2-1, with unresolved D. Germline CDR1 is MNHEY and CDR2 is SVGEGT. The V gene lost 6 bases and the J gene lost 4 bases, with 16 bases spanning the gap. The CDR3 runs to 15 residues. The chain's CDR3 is CASSPRLSWYNEQFF. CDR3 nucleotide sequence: TGTGCCAGCAGCCCCCGGTTGTCCTGGTACAATGAGCAGTTCTTC.

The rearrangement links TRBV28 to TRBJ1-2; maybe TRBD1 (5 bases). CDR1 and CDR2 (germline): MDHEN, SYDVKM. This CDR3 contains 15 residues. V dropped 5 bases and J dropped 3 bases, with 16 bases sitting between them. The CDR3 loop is CASSLRGTADYGYTF. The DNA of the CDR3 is TGTGCCAGCAGTCTACGTGGGACGGCAGACTATGGCTACACCTTC.

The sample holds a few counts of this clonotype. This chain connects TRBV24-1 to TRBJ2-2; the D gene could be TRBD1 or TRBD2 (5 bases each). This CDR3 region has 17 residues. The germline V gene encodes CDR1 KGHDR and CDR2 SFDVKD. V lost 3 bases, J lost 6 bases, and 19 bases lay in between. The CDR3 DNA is TGTGCCACCAGTGATATACCCGGGACCCCTGTGGCCGGGGAGCTGTTTTTT. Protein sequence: CATSDIPGTPVAGELFF.

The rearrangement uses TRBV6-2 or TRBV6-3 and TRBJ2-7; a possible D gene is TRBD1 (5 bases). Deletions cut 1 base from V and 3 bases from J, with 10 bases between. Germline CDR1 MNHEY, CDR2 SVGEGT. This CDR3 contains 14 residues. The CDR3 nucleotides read TGTGCCAGCAGTTACTGGCAGGGAAACTACGAGCAGTACTTC. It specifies CASSYWQGNYEQYF.

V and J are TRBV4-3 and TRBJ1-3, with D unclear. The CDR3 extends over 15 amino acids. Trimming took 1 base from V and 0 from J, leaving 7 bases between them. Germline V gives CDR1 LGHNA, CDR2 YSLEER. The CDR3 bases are TGCGCCAGCAGCCAAGGGCCGGACTCTGGAAACACCATATATTTT. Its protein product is CASSQGPDSGNTIYF.

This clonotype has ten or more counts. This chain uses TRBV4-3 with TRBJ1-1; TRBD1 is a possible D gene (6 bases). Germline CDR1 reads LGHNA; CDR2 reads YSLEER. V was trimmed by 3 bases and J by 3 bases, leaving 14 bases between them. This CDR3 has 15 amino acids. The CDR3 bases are TGCGCCAGCAGCCAGGTCGCGGGGACACACACTGAAGCTTTCTTT. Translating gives CASSQVAGTHTEAFF.

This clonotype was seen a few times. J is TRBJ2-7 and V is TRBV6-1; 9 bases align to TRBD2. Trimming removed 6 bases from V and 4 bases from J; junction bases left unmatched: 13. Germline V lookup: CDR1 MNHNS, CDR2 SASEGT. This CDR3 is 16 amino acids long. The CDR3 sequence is CASRLKAGGSIYEQYF. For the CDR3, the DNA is TGTGCCAGCAGACTCAAAGCGGGAGGAAGCATTTACGAGCAGTACTTC.

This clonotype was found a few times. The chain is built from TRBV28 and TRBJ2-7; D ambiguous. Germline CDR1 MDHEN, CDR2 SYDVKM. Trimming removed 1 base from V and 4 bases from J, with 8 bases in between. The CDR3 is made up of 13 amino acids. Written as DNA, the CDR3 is TGTGCCAGCAGTTTATCGGGCCGGTACGAGCAGTACTTC. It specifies CASSLSGRYEQYF.

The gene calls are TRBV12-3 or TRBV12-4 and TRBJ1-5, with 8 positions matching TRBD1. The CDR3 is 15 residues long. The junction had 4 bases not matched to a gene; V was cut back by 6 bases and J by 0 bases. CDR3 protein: CASSRQGSSNQPQHF. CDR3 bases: TGTGCCAGCAGCCGACAGGGGTCTAGCAATCAGCCCCAGCATTTT.

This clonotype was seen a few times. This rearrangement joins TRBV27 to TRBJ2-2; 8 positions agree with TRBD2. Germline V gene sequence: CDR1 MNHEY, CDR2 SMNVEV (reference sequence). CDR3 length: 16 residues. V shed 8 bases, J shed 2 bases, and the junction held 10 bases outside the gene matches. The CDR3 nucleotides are TGTGCCAGCCTCTCCTCCCTAGCGGGTAACACCGGGGAGCTGTTTTTT. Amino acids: CASLSSLAGNTGELFF.

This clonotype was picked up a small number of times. CDR3 in amino acids: CASSQEGDNTEAFF. For the CDR3, the DNA is TGTGCCAGCAGCCAAGAGGGGGATAACACTGAAGCTTTCTTT. V is TRBV4-2 and J is TRBJ1-1; a possible D gene is TRBD1 (5 bases). There are 14 residues in the CDR3. Germline V gene sequence: CDR1 LGHNA, CDR2 YNFKEQ. Trimming pared 0 bases from V and 2 bases from J, leaving 7 bases between.

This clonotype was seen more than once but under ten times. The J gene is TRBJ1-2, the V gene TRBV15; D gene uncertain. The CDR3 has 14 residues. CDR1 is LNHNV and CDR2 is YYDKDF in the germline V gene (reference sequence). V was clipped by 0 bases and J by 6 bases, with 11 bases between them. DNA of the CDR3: TGTGCCACCAGCAGAGATCGGTGGCAGGATGGCTACACCTTC. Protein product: CATSRDRWQDGYTF.

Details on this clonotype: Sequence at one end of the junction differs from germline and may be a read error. CDR3 residues: CASSLTGGQGTQYF. The CDR3 DNA is TGTGCCAGCAGCTTAACAGGGGGACAAGGGACCCAGTACTTC. J is TRBJ2-5 and V is TRBV7-3; tentatively, D is TRBD1 (6 bases). Germline V gene sequence: CDR1 SGHTA, CDR2 FQGTGA. The length of the CDR3 is 14 residues.

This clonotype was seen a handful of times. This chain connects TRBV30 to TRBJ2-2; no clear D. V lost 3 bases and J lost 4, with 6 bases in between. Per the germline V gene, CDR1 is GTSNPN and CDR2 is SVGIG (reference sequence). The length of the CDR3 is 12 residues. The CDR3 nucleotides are TGTGCCTGGAGCCCGGGCACCGGGGAGCTGTTTTTT. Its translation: CAWSPGTGELFF.

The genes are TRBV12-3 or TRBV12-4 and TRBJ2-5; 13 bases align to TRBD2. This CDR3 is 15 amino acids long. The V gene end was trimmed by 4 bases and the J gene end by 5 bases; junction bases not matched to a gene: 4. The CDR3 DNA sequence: TGTGCCAGCAGTTGGACTAGCGGGAGTCATGAGACCCAGTACTTC. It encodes CASSWTSGSHETQYF.

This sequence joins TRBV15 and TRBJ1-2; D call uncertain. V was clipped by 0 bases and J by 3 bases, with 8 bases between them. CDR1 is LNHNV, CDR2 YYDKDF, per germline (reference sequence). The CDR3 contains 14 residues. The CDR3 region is CATSRDRADYGYTF. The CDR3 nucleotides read TGTGCCACCAGCAGAGATCGGGCAGACTATGGCTACACCTTC.

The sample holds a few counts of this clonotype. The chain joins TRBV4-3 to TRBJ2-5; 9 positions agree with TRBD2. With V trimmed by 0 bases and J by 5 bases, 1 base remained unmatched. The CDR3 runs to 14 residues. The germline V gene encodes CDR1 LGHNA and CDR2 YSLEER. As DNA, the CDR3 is TGCGCCAGCAGCCAAGAGCTAGCGGGGGAGACCCAGTACTTC. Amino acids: CASSQELAGETQYF.

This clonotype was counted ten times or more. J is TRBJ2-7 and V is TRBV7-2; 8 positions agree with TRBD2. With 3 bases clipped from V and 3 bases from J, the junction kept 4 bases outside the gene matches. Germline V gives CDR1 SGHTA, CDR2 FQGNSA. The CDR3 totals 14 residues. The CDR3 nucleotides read TGTGCCAGCAGCTTCTACGGGACTAGCTACGAGCAGTACTTC. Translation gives CASSFYGTSYEQYF. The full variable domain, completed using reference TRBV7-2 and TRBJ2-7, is GAGVSQSPSNKVTEKGKDVELRCDPISGHTALYWYRQSLGQGLEFLIYFQGNSAPDKSGLPSDRFSAERTGGSVSTLTIQRTQQEDSAVYLCASSFYGTSYEQYFGPGTRLTVT.